The entry below gives a single TCR beta chain sequence along with its context. A much larger clone lies a single base off, so this may be a read error. The sample is drawn from a study of neurological immune-mediated disorders. Time point here: longitudinal time-point 1 (baseline). A total of 2 million PBMCs stored at -80 degrees C provided the unsorted libraries. TCRdb used MiXCR to reprocess the 5' RACE reads, holding one entry per CDR3 protein. The table lists around 76,000 distinct CDR3 sequences, roughly 10% of them singletons. The CDR3 length is 14 residues. Germline assignment: CDR1 SQVTM and CDR2 ANQGSEA. V was cut by 5 bases and J by 3 bases, with 14 bases left in between.

The chain combines TRBV29-1 with TRBJ2-1; no firm D call. This TCR came from a man aged 25-45 years in good health. Sequenced input: PBMCs. The CDR3 loop is CSVLVPFYYNEQFF. The CDR3 bases are TGCAGCGTTCTAGTCCCTTTCTACTACAATGAGCAGTTCTTC.